The entry below describes one TCR beta chain. One base away lies a much larger clone, so this may be a sequencing read error. These data come from a study of blood T cells in healthy people across ages. The CDR3 is 16 amino acids. Then a second PCR, running about 7 to 11 cycles, was carried out with a sample-barcoded 5' primer and a J-beta primer mix. TCRdb ran MiXCR on the 5' RACE reads and lists one entry per CDR3 protein. The profile shows 650,000 to 1,000,000 distinct CDR3 sequences, 30% to 45% of them singletons. The clonotype comes from a man younger than 30 in good health. Sequenced sample: blood. The V call is TRBV12-3 or TRBV12-4, the J call TRBJ2-3, with D perhaps matching TRBD1 (6 bases). The DNA of the CDR3 is TGTGCCAGCAGTCCGCTGACAGGTGCTAGCACAGATACGCGGTATTTT. Translated, it gives CASSPLTGASTDTRYF.